Each of the 15 T cell receptor beta chains below was sequenced from the same sample in a study of cytomegalovirus exposure and HLA in healthy donors. Primers for the PCR totalled 60 Vbeta and 13 Jbeta. Here immunoSEQ multiplex PCR was the method, and the copy in TCRdb shows in-frame clones only, minus some. Of 160,000 or so clones in the sample, 60% to 80% were seen once. Sample: PBMCs. These receptors were collected from a man aged 18 to 35 in good health and CMV-seropositive.

The rearrangement joins TRBV6-1 to TRBJ2-7, with 10 bases aligning to TRBD1. J was trimmed by 2 bases and V by 6 bases; bases with no gene match: 4. The CDR3 is made up of 14 amino acids. Germline V gene sequence: CDR1 MNHNS, CDR2 SASEGT. CDR3 sequence: CASRIGQGAYEQYF. CDR3 DNA sequence: TGTGCCAGCAGAATAGGACAGGGGGCCTACGAGCAGTACTTC.

This chain links TRBV5-1 with TRBJ2-2, with 8 bases that match TRBD2. Unmatched junction bases numbered 14, after V lost 3 bases and J lost 4 bases. The germline CDR1 and CDR2 sequences are SGHRS and YFSETQ. This CDR3 spans 18 amino acids. The CDR3 DNA reads TGCGCCAGCAGCTCCCAAGGGCCCAGCGGGAGCGGCACCGGGGAGCTGTTTTTT. Translation gives CASSSQGPSGSGTGELFF.

The chain recombines TRBV4-1 with TRBJ2-5; TRBD2 agrees at 9 bases. With 0 bases clipped from V and 4 bases from J, the junction kept 6 bases outside the gene matches. CDR1 MGHRA and CDR2 YSYEKL come from the germline V gene. The CDR3 extends over 16 amino acids. The CDR3 nucleotides are TGCGCCAGCAGCCAAGAGGGCGGGAGGGGTCGAGAGACCCAGTACTTC. This translates into CASSQEGGRGRETQYF.

The CDR3 region has the DNA TGCGCCAGCAGCCAAGGGACAGGGGCTACGGGCACAGATACGCAGTATTTT. Translating it yields CASSQGTGATGTDTQYF. This chain uses TRBV4-3 with TRBJ2-3; 9 bases are shared with TRBD1. Germline assignment: CDR1 LGHNA and CDR2 YSLEER. With V trimmed by 1 base and J by 1 base, 6 bases remained unmatched. The CDR3 sequence is 17 residues long.

V gene TRBV11-3 combines with J gene TRBJ1-1; 7 bases are shared with TRBD1. Germline V lookup: CDR1 SGHNT, CDR2 YENEEA. This CDR3 contains 13 residues. V lost 4 bases, J lost 2 bases, and 1 base stayed unmatched. As DNA, the CDR3 is TGTGCCAGCAGCTCAGGGGGTAACACTGAAGCTTTCTTT. Its protein is CASSSGGNTEAFF.

The gene calls are TRBV10-2 and TRBJ2-2; no definite D call. The CDR3 has 11 residues. Germline loops: CDR1 WSHSY, CDR2 SAAADI. The V end was cut by 8 bases, the J end by 2 bases, with 3 bases between. CDR3 loop: CASSNTGELFF. CDR3 nucleotides: TGCGCCAGCTCAAACACCGGGGAGCTGTTTTTT.

This chain connects TRBV5-4 to TRBJ2-7; 11 bases fit TRBD1. With V trimmed by 4 bases and J by 0 bases, 3 bases remained unmatched. The CDR3 spans 15 residues. Germline CDR1 and CDR2: SGHNT and YYREEE (reference sequence). The CDR3 region is CASSRDRGDSYEQYF. The CDR3, as DNA: TGTGCCAGCAGCAGGGACAGGGGGGACTCCTACGAGCAGTACTTC.

V gene TRBV29-1 combines with J gene TRBJ1-2, with TRBD1 as a possible D gene (5 bases). V was cut by 4 bases and J by 0 bases, with 12 bases left in between. Germline CDR1 is SQVTM and CDR2 is ANQGSEA. There are 14 residues in the CDR3. The CDR3 here is CSVVSGQANYGYTF. CDR3 in DNA: TGCAGCGTTGTTTCAGGACAAGCTAACTATGGCTACACCTTC.

J is TRBJ1-1 and V is TRBV19; possible D gene TRBD1, 6 bases. Germline lookup yields CDR1 LNHDA and CDR2 SQIVND (reference sequence). The CDR3 has 13 residues. The V gene lost 8 bases and the J gene lost 1 base, with 11 bases spanning the gap. The CDR3 DNA is TGTGCCAGTGAGACAGGTGGGAACACTGAAGCTTTCTTT. Translation: CASETGGNTEAFF.

V usage is TRBV7-6 and J usage is TRBJ1-1; maybe TRBD1 (5 bases). V was trimmed by 2 bases and J by 3 bases, leaving 13 bases between them. The germline gives CDR1 SGHVS, CDR2 FNYEAQ. The CDR3 contains 15 residues. Here the CDR3 reads CASSLKFGGYTEAFF. The CDR3 region has the DNA TGTGCCAGCAGCTTAAAATTCGGGGGGTACACTGAAGCTTTCTTT.

The sample holds a few counts of this clone. Written as DNA, the CDR3 is TGTGCCAGTAGTATAGGGGTGGGCTCACACTACAATGAGCAGTTCTTC. Its translation: CASSIGVGSHYNEQFF. The chain is built from TRBV19 and TRBJ2-1; no firm D call. The CDR3 has 16 amino acids. From germline, CDR1 is LNHDA and CDR2 SQIVND (reference sequence). Trimming shortened V by 1 base and J by 3 bases, and 13 bases separated the two germline ends.

Comments on this clone: Other DNA sequences of this sample code for an identical CDR3. This chain links TRBV29-1 with TRBJ1-2; D is ambiguous. Deletions cut 5 bases from V and 1 base from J, with 8 bases between. The CDR3 loop spans 12 amino acids. Germline lookup yields CDR1 SQVTM and CDR2 ANQGSEA. In DNA form, the CDR3 reads TGCAGCGTTAGCGGAGGTAACTATGGCTACACCTTC. It specifies CSVSGGNYGYTF. The whole variable domain, remainder taken from reference TRBV29-1 and TRBJ1-2, is SAVISQKPSRDICQRGTSLTIQCQVDSQVTMMFWYRQQPGQSLTLIATANQGSEATYESGFVIDKFPISRPNLTFSTLTVSNMSPEDSSIYLCSVSGGNYGYTFGSGTRLTVV.

This rearrangement joins TRBV2 to TRBJ2-1, with 13 bases that match TRBD2. Germline lookup yields CDR1 SNHLY and CDR2 FYNNEI. Trimming cost V 5 bases and J 14 bases; bases outside gene matches: 9. The CDR3 spans 14 residues. The CDR3 coding sequence is TGTGCCAGCAGTCAAGGACTAGCGGGAGATGGGGAGTTCTTC. Residues: CASSQGLAGDGEFF.

This clone has a single count. The rearrangement links TRBV6-1 to TRBJ2-2, with D tentatively TRBD2 (5 bases). The germline V gene has CDR1 MNHNS and CDR2 SASEGT. CDR3 size: 16 residues. Trimming left V 1 base short and J 7 bases short, with 16 bases between. The CDR3 DNA is TGTGCCAGCAGTGAAGATAGTTCTAGCTTGGTCGGGGAGCTGTTTTTT. Its protein is CASSEDSSSLVGELFF.

The chain combines TRBV9 with TRBJ2-1, with 11 nucleotides matching TRBD1. Germline lookup yields CDR1 SGDLS and CDR2 YYNGEE. The CDR3 covers 15 residues. Trimming at V came to 3 bases and at J to 8 bases, leaving 7 bases not matched to a gene. The CDR3: CASSGSGTGGDEQFF. CDR3 DNA: TGTGCCAGCAGCGGATCCGGGACAGGGGGTGATGAGCAGTTCTTC. Full variable domain (remainder filled in from reference TRBV9 and TRBJ2-1): DSGVTQTPKHLITATGQRVTLRCSPRSGDLSVYWYQQSLDQGLQFLIQYYNGEERAKGNILERFSAQQFPDLHSELNLSSLELGDSALYFCASSGSGTGGDEQFFGPGTRLTVL.